This T cell receptor (beta chain) stems from a study of radiation and T cells in renal cell carcinoma. This clone was seen a few times. The CDR3 sequence is 14 residues long. Germline CDR1 and CDR2: MDHEN and SYDVKM. Trimming pared 7 bases from V and 1 base from J, leaving 10 bases between. Assay: immunoSEQ multiplex PCR; the TCRdb copy retains only in-frame clones and omits some. The sample has 95,000 to 150,000 clones, roughly 85% seen once; the top ten hold around 3%. The time point is: baseline pretreatment blood. Documented treatment: 15 Gy SBRT to primary tumor, nephrectomy 4 weeks later. The chain carries TRBV28 and TRBJ1-4; D gene ambiguous. This clonotype was sampled from a woman between 55 and 75 years old with renal cell carcinoma. Sample: blood, taken from a patient whose treatment included radiotherapy and nephrectomy. This CDR3 reads CASTSALTNEKLFF. The CDR3 coding sequence is TGTGCCAGCACCTCAGCGTTAACTAATGAAAAACTGTTTTTT.